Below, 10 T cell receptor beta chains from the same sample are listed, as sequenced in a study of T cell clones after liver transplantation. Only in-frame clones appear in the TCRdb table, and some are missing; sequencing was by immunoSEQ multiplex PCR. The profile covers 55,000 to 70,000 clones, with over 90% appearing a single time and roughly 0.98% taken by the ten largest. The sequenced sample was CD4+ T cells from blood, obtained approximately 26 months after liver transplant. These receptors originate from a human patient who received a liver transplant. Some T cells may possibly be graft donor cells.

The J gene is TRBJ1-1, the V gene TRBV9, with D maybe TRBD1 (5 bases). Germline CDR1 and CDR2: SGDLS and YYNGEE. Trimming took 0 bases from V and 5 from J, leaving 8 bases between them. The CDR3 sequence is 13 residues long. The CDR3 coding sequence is TGTGCCAGCAGCGTAGAGGGGAGGACTGAAGCTTTCTTT. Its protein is CASSVEGRTEAFF.

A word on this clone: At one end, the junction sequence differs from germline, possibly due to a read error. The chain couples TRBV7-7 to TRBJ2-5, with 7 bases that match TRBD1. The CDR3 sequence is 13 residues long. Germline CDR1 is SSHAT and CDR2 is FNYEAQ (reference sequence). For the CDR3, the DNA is TGTGCTAGCAGCCAGACAGGGTTGGAGACCCAGTACTTC. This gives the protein CASSQTGLETQYF.

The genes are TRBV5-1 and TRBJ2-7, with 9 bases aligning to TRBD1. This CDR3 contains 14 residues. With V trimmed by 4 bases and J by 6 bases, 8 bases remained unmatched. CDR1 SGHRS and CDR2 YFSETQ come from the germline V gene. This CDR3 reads CASSRDRGSVEQYF. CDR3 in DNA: TGCGCCAGCAGCCGAGACAGGGGGTCGGTCGAGCAGTACTTC.

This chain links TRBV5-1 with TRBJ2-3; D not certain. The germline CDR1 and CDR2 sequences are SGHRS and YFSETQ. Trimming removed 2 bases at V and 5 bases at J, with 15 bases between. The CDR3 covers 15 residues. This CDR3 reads CASSFASADVDTQYF. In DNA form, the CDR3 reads TGCGCCAGCAGCTTCGCAAGCGCCGACGTAGATACGCAGTATTTT.

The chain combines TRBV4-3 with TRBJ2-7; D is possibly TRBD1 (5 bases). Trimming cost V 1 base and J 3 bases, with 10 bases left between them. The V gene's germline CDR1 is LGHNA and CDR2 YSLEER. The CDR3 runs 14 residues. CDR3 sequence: CASSQGVQGYEQYF. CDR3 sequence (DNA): TGCGCCAGCAGCCAAGGAGTCCAGGGCTACGAGCAGTACTTC.

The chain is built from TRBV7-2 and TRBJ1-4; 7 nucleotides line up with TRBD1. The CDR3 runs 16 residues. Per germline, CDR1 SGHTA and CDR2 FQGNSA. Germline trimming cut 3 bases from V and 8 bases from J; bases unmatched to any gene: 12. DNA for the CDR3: TGTGCCAGCAGCTTGGGGACAGCCCTACTAGGAGAAAAACTGTTTTTT. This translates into CASSLGTALLGEKLFF. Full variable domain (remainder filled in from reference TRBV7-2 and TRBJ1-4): GAGVSQSPSNKVTEKGKDVELRCDPISGHTALYWYRQSLGQGLEFLIYFQGNSAPDKSGLPSDRFSAERTGGSVSTLTIQRTQQEDSAVYLCASSLGTALLGEKLFFGSGTQLSVL.

Here the CDR3 DNA reads TGCAGCGTAAACGTAGGGGTAGGCGAAAAACTGTTTTTT. Encoded protein: CSVNVGVGEKLFF. The chain joins TRBV29-1 to TRBJ1-4; D may be TRBD1 (5 bases). V dropped 6 bases and J dropped 8 bases, with 16 bases sitting between them. Germline V lookup: CDR1 SQVTM, CDR2 ANQGSEA. The CDR3 consists of 13 residues.

Written as DNA, the CDR3 is TGTGCCAGCAGTTCCCTCACACAAAACGAGCAGTACTTC. This translates into CASSSLTQNEQYF. The gene calls are TRBV28 and TRBJ2-7; D is ambiguous. The CDR3 has 13 amino acids. The germline V gene has CDR1 MDHEN and CDR2 SYDVKM. The germline V and J ends were trimmed by 4 bases and 5 bases, with 12 bases remaining between them.

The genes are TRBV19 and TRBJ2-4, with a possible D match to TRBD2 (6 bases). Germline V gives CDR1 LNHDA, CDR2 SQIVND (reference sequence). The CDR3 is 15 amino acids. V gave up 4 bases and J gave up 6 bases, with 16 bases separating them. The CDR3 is CASSTTRGAGNIQYF. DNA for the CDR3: TGTGCCAGTAGTACCACCCGCGGGGCGGGAAACATTCAGTACTTC.

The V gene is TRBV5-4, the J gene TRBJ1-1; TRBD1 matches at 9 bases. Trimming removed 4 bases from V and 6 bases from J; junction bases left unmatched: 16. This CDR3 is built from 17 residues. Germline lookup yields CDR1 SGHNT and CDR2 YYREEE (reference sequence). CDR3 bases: TGTGCCAGCAGCCCCGGGACAGGGAACCCCATATCGCCTGAAGCTTTCTTT. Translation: CASSPGTGNPISPEAFF.